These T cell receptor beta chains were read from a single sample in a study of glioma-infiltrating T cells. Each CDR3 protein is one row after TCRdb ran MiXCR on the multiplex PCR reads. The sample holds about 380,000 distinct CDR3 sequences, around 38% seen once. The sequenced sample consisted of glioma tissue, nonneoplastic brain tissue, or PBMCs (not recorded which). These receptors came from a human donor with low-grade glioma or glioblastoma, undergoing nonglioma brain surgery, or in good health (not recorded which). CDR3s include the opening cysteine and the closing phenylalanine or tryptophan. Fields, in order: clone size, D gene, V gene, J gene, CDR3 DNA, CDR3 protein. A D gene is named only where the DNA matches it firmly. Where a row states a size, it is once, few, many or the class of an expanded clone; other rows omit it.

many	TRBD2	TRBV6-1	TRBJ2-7	TGTGCCAGCAGTGAAGCTCTTGCGGGAGGGTACGAGCAGTACTTC	CASSEALAGGYEQYF
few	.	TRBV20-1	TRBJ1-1	TGCAGTGCTAGGGACCTTTTCTTT	CSARDLFF
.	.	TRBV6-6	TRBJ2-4	TGTGCCAGCACTACGGGTATGACTACCCCGGCCAAAAACATTCAGTACTTC	CASTTGMTTPAKNIQYF
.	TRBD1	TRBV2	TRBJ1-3	TGTGCTAGCCGAGAGGGCACAGGGGTCGGAAACACCATATACTTT	CASREGTGVGNTIYF
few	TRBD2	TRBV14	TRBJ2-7	TGTGCCAGCAGCCGGACTAGCGCCGACTCCTACGAGCAGTACTTC	CASSRTSADSYEQYF
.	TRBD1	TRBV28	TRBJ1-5	TGTGCCGGATCGACAGGGTTCAATCAGCCCCAGCATTTT	CAGSTGFNQPQHF
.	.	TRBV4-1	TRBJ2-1	TGCACCAGCAGCAGGGGGGGCGGGAATGAGCAGTTCTTC	CTSSRGGGNEQFF
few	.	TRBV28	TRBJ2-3	TGTGCCAGCCTAGGCAGCACAGATACGCAGTATTTT	CASLGSTDTQYF
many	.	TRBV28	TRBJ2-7	TGTGCCAGCAGTTTAGATTCACGATTCTACGAGCAGTACTTC	CASSLDSRFYEQYF
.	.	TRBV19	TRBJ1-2	TGTGCCAGCCAAGAGAGGGGTATCTATGGCTACACCTTC	CASQERGIYGYTF
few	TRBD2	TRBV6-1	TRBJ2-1	TGTGCCAGCAAACTCCCCGGGGGGAGCAAGTTCTTC	CASKLPGGSKFF
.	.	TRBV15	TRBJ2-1	TGTGCCAGCAGCTTGACAGTTTCCTACAATGAGCAGTTCTTC	CASSLTVSYNEQFF
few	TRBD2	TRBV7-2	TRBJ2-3	TGTGCCAGCCATACCCCCCGGGGAGGGGGCACAGATACGCAGTATTTT	CASHTPRGGGTDTQYF
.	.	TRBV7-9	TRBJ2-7	TGTGCCAGCAGCTCGCCCCCACACTACGAGCAGTACTTC	CASSSPPHYEQYF
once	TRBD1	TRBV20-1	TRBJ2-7	TGCAGTGCTCCCCAGGGGGCCTACGAGCAGTACTTC	CSAPQGAYEQYF
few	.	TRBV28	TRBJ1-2	TGTGCCAGCTCCAGGAGGGGAATTTACTATGGCTACACCTTC	CASSRRGIYYGYTF
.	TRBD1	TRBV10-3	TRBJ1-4	TGTGCCATCGGGCAGACAGGGTCTAATGAAAAACTGTTTTTT	CAIGQTGSNEKLFF
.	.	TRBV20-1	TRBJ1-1	TGCAGTGCACTAAGGCGGGGCTGTGAAGCTTTCTTT	CSALRRGCEAFF
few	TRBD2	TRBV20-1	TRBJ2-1	TGCAGTGCTAGACGTCCGGGACTAGCGGGACTCGATGAGCAGTTCTTC	CSARRPGLAGLDEQFF
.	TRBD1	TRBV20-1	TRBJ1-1	TGTAGTGCTACCCTCGGAGGGGGCGGCACTGGAGCTTTCTTT	CSATLGGGGTGAFF
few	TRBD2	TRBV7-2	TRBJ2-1	TGTGCCAGCAGCTCGGGACTAGCGGGAGGCTACTACAATGAGCAGTTCTTC	CASSSGLAGGYYNEQFF
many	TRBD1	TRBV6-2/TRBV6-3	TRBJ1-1	TGTGCCGCGGACAGGGGGCGATCGGACACTGAAGCTTTCTTT	CAADRGRSDTEAFF
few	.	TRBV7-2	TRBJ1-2	TGTGCCAGCAGCTTAGACTTGGCAGTATTAAACTATGGCTACACCTTC	CASSLDLAVLNYGYTF
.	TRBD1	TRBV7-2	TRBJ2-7	TGCGCCAGCAGCTTCTCAGGGGGCATTTCCTACGAGCAGTACTTC	CASSFSGGISYEQYF
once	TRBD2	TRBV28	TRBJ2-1	TGTGCCAACAGGCCCGGACTAGCGGGCGCGGGATATGAGCAGTTCTTC	CANRPGLAGAGYEQFF
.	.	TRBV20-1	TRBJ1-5	TGCAGTGCTAGAGGGCTCAGGGGTTGGAGTCAGCCCCAGCATTTT	CSARGLRGWSQPQHF
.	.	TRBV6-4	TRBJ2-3	TGTGCCAGCAGCCTTGGACGGGGCTATACGCAGTATTTT	CASSLGRGYTQYF
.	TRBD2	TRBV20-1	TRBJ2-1	TGCAGTGCTAGAGATTTCGCGGGAGCTTACAATGAGCAGTTCTTC	CSARDFAGAYNEQFF